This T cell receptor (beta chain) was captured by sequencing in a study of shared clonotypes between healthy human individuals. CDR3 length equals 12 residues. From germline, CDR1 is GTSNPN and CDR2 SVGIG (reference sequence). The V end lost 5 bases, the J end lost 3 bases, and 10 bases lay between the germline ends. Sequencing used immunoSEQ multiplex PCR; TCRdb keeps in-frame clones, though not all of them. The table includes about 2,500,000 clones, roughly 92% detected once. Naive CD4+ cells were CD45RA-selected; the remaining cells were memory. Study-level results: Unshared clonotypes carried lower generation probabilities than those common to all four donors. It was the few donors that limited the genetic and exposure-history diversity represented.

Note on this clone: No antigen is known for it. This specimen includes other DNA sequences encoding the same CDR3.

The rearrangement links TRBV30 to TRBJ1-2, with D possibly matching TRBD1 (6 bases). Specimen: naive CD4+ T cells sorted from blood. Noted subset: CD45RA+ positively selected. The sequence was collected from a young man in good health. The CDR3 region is CAWSRGDYGYTF. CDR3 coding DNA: TGTGCCTGGTCCAGGGGAGACTATGGCTACACCTTC.